The 10 T cell receptor beta chains below all came from one sample that was sequenced in a study of cytomegalovirus exposure and HLA in healthy donors. The study ran its PCR with 60 Vbeta and 13 Jbeta primers. Generated by immunoSEQ multiplex PCR, the TCRdb table keeps only in-frame clones and is missing some. The data contain about 120,000 clones, around 75% of them singletons. Sequencing was done on a sample of PBMCs. These receptors were obtained from a man aged 25-45 years in good health and CMV-seronegative.

The genes are TRBV28 and TRBJ2-3; D possibly corresponds to TRBD1 (5 bases). This CDR3 is 13 amino acids long. CDR1 and CDR2 from the germline V gene are MDHEN and SYDVKM. V lost 6 bases and J lost 10, with 17 bases in between. The CDR3 loop is CASRDNSGSAQYF. The CDR3, as DNA: TGTGCCAGCAGGGATAATTCAGGGTCTGCGCAGTATTTT.

This rearrangement joins TRBV5-1 to TRBJ1-2; D gene ambiguous. Per germline, CDR1 SGHRS and CDR2 YFSETQ. The V end lost 4 bases, the J end lost 0 bases, and 7 bases lay between the germline ends. The CDR3 is 13 residues long. The CDR3 loop reads CASSDQANYGYTF. CDR3 sequence (DNA): TGCGCCAGCAGCGACCAGGCTAACTATGGCTACACCTTC.

The CDR3 region is CASSRGTGDYGYTF. The CDR3 DNA is TGTGCCAGCAGCCGTGGAACAGGGGACTATGGCTACACCTTC. The chain links TRBV7-2 to TRBJ1-2, with TRBD1 identical over 7 bases. The trim removed 5 bases at V and 3 bases at J, leaving 6 bases unmatched. This CDR3 is 14 amino acids long. Germline V gene data show CDR1 as SGHTA and CDR2 as FQGNSA.

This chain links TRBV7-9 with TRBJ2-5; the D gene is possibly TRBD1 (6 bases). The CDR3 extends over 17 amino acids. Germline loops: CDR1 SEHNR, CDR2 FQNEAQ (reference sequence). The germline V and J ends were trimmed by 2 bases and 2 bases, with 18 bases remaining between them. The CDR3 region has the DNA TGTGCCAGCAGCTTACCCTTCCCCTTGCAGGGGCAAGAGACCCAGTACTTC. Protein product: CASSLPFPLQGQETQYF. The full variable domain, rest sourced from reference TRBV7-9 and TRBJ2-5, is DTGVSQNPRHKITKRGQNVTFRCDPISEHNRLYWYRQTLGQGPEFLTYFQNEAQLEKSRLLSDRFSAERPKGSFSTLEIQRTEQGDSAMYLCASSLPFPLQGQETQYFGPGTRLLVL.

CDR3 DNA sequence: TGTGCCACCAGCGGAGGACAGGGCCGCAATCAGCCCCAGCATTTT. This encodes CATSGGQGRNQPQHF. The chain couples TRBV15 to TRBJ1-5; 8 nucleotides align to TRBD1. This CDR3 is built from 15 residues. Germline-derived CDR1 and CDR2 are LNHNV and YYDKDF (reference sequence). Trimming removed 5 bases from V and 2 bases from J; junction bases left unmatched: 5.

The rearrangement uses TRBV5-1 and TRBJ1-1; 8 nucleotides match TRBD1. Germline values: CDR1 SGHRS, CDR2 YFSETQ. The CDR3 spans 17 residues. J lost 0 bases, V lost 6 bases, and 13 bases had no gene match. DNA of the CDR3: TGCGCCAGCAAGGAGGGAACAGGGGGTGCCTTGAACACTGAAGCTTTCTTT. It encodes CASKEGTGGALNTEAFF.

This chain links TRBV7-2 with TRBJ2-3; D gene uncertain. Per germline, CDR1 SGHTA and CDR2 FQGNSA. CDR3 size: 13 residues. V lost 6 bases and J lost 0, with 7 bases in between. The CDR3 sequence: CASRQPSTDTQYF. The CDR3 DNA sequence: TGTGCCAGCAGACAGCCTAGCACAGATACGCAGTATTTT.

In DNA form, the CDR3 reads TGCGCCAGCAGCTTGACTAGCGGGATGCGTGTTCGCTCCTACAATGAGCAGTTCTTC. Protein sequence: CASSLTSGMRVRSYNEQFF. This chain joins TRBV5-1 and TRBJ2-1; 10 bases are a match to TRBD2. Trimming cost V 1 base and J 0 bases; bases outside gene matches: 10. CDR3 length: 19 residues. The germline V gene encodes CDR1 SGHRS and CDR2 YFSETQ.

This clone was counted once. The CDR3 loop reads CASSLGAVPETQYF. Written as DNA, the CDR3 is TGCGCCAGCAGCTTGGGGGCTGTCCCCGAGACCCAGTACTTC. This chain uses TRBV5-1 with TRBJ2-5; D is undetermined. V gave up 0 bases and J gave up 5 bases, with 11 bases separating them. This CDR3 has 14 amino acids. Germline-derived CDR1 and CDR2 are SGHRS and YFSETQ.

The chain couples TRBV5-8 to TRBJ1-5; possibly TRBD1 for D (5 bases). The CDR3 is 13 amino acids. V lost 4 bases, J lost 4 bases, and 9 bases lay in between. Germline assignment: CDR1 SGHTS and CDR2 YDEGEE. The CDR3 nucleotides are TGTGCCAGCAGCGCCCAGGGAAATCAGCCCCAGCATTTT. Its translation is CASSAQGNQPQHF.